These 18 T cell receptor beta chains were sequenced from one sample in a study of spatial heterogeneity in lung cancer. The time point was: sample taken at primary tumor resection. TCRdb fed the 5' RACE reads into MiXCR, producing one record per CDR3 protein. The sample includes 85,000 to 100,000 distinct CDR3 sequences, approximately 12% of them seen just once. The sample here was PBMCs, taken at surgery. These receptors originate from a male donor with early-stage non-small cell lung cancer.

This clonotype showed up many times. The J gene is TRBJ2-3, the V gene TRBV4-1; D is uncertain. The CDR3 consists of 13 residues. Per the germline V gene, CDR1 is MGHRA and CDR2 is YSYEKL. V shed 1 base and J shed 4 bases, with 6 bases lying between them. The CDR3 DNA is TGCGCCAGCAGCCAAGCTATACCAGATACGCAGTATTTT. Translated, it gives CASSQAIPDTQYF.

This chain connects TRBV7-9 to TRBJ2-7, with TRBD2 matching 14 bases. This CDR3 region has 15 residues. Germline lookup yields CDR1 SEHNR and CDR2 FQNEAQ (reference sequence). Losses at the gene ends were 5 bases for V and 6 bases for J; bases not matched to a gene: 6. This CDR3 reads CASSRGLAGGVEQYF. The DNA of the CDR3 is TGTGCCAGCAGCCGAGGACTAGCGGGAGGAGTCGAGCAGTACTTC.

This clonotype was counted between two and nine times. The V call is TRBV19, the J call TRBJ1-2; the D is unclear. This CDR3 has 15 amino acids. V was shortened by 2 bases and J by 5 bases, with 15 bases between the two germline ends. Germline lookup yields CDR1 LNHDA and CDR2 SQIVND (reference sequence). DNA of the CDR3: TGTGCCAGTAGTATAAGGCAGGAAAACGGATATGGCTACACCTTC. Its protein product is CASSIRQENGYGYTF.

The sample holds a few counts of this clonotype. This chain uses TRBV7-9 with TRBJ1-2; a possible D gene is TRBD1 (5 bases). The germline V gene encodes CDR1 SEHNR and CDR2 FQNEAQ (reference sequence). V was pared by 11 bases and J by 8 bases, with 9 bases between. CDR3 size: 9 residues. The CDR3 DNA sequence: TGTGCCCAAGGGGAAGGCTACACCTTC. This sequence encodes CAQGEGYTF.

This chain uses TRBV29-1 with TRBJ2-6, with D possibly being TRBD1 or TRBD2 (5 bases each). Germline CDR1 reads SQVTM; CDR2 reads ANQGSEA. Trimming cost V 3 bases and J 2 bases, with 11 bases left between them. The CDR3 contains 15 residues. The CDR3 DNA reads as TGCAGCGTTGATGGGGGATCCGCTGGGGCCAACGTCCTGACTTTC. Translation: CSVDGGSAGANVLTF.

The rearrangement uses TRBV4-3 and TRBJ1-6, with a tentative D call TRBD1 (6 bases). CDR1 is LGHNA and CDR2 is YSLEER in the germline V gene. Trimming took off 2 bases at V and 6 bases at J, with 11 bases between the two ends. The CDR3 is 15 residues long. The CDR3 sequence: CASSQTQGSNSPLHF. The CDR3 DNA sequence: TGCGCCAGCAGCCAAACACAGGGATCTAATTCACCCCTCCACTTT.

This clonotype showed up just a few times. This rearrangement joins TRBV6-2 or TRBV6-3 to TRBJ1-1; tentative D call: TRBD1 (5 bases). This CDR3 has 13 amino acids. Per germline, CDR1 MNHEY and CDR2 SVGEGT. The V and J ends lost 2 bases and 6 bases respectively, with 10 bases between them. The CDR3 region has the DNA TGTGCCAGCAGTTACGGTCGGGGGGCTGAAGCTTTCTTT. It yields the protein CASSYGRGAEAFF.

The chain recombines TRBV29-1 with TRBJ2-7, with 8 bases identical to TRBD1. CDR1 is SQVTM and CDR2 is ANQGSEA in the germline V gene. The CDR3 covers 12 residues. V shed 4 bases, J shed 2 bases, and the junction held 1 base outside the gene matches. The DNA of the CDR3 is TGCAGCGTTGGACAGGGGACCTACGAGCAGTACTTC. Amino acid sequence: CSVGQGTYEQYF.

The CDR3 nucleotides read TGTGCCAGCAGCTTTTCTCCAGATAACTATGGCTACACCTTC. Translation gives CASSFSPDNYGYTF. The gene calls are TRBV7-2 and TRBJ1-2; D gene ambiguous. Germline CDR1 SGHTA, CDR2 FQGNSA. The CDR3 length is 14 residues. V gave up 3 bases and J gave up 1 base, with 9 bases separating them.

This clonotype was observed a handful of times. V gene TRBV12-3 or TRBV12-4 combines with J gene TRBJ2-7; D is undetermined. This CDR3 contains 13 residues. Trimming stripped 3 bases from V and 0 bases from J, with 6 bases between. CDR3 nucleotide sequence: TGTGCCAGCAGTTTTCCTCACTCCTACGAGCAGTACTTC. As protein: CASSFPHSYEQYF.

In this sample, this clonotype turned up a few times. The genes are TRBV5-6 and TRBJ2-1; TRBD2 aligns across 9 bases. Unmatched junction bases numbered 5, after V lost 4 bases and J lost 6 bases. There are 14 residues in the CDR3. Germline V lookup: CDR1 SGHDT, CDR2 YYEEEE. CDR3 sequence reads: CASSQFSGGNEQFF. DNA of the CDR3: TGTGCCAGCAGCCAATTTAGCGGGGGCAATGAGCAGTTCTTC.

The sample holds a few counts of this clonotype. This chain's CDR3 is CATSSQGDEQFF. The DNA for the CDR3 is TGTGCCACCAGCAGTCAGGGGGATGAGCAGTTCTTC. The V gene is TRBV15, the J gene TRBJ2-1; 7 bases agree with TRBD1. This CDR3 is built from 12 residues. Germline V gives CDR1 LNHNV, CDR2 YYDKDF (reference sequence). Losses at the gene ends were 3 bases for V and 8 bases for J; bases not matched to a gene: 1.

In regard to this clonotype: One end of the junction varies from germline; a read error may be responsible. The chain uses TRBV18 and TRBJ2-1, with 14 bases lining up with TRBD2. The CDR3 extends over 17 amino acids. Per the germline V gene, CDR1 is KGHSH and CDR2 is LQKENI. The CDR3 region is CASSPLGGTSGRSEQFF. CDR3 DNA: TGTGCCAGCTCGCCACTCGGCGGGACTAGCGGGAGAAGTGAGCAGTTCTTC. The full variable domain, in which reference TRBV18 and TRBJ2-1 provide the parts outside the CDR3, is NAGVMQNPRHLVRRRGQEARLRCSPMKGHSHVYWYRQLPEEGLKFMVYLQKENIIDESGMPKERFSAEFPKEGPSILRIQQVVRGDSAAYFCASSPLGGTSGRSEQFFGPGTRLTVL.

The chain employs TRBV11-2 and TRBJ2-5; D is uncertain. This CDR3 comprises 13 residues. The germline gives CDR1 SGHAT, CDR2 FQNNGV. The V end lost 5 bases, the J end lost 1 base, and 8 bases lay between the germline ends. CDR3 nucleotide sequence: TGTGCCAGCAGCCTTAGACCCCAAGAGACCCAGTACTTC. Encoded protein: CASSLRPQETQYF.

This clonotype was counted between two and nine times. The chain employs TRBV18 and TRBJ2-7; 8 nucleotides align to TRBD1. The germline V gene has CDR1 KGHSH and CDR2 LQKENI. Germline trimming cut 3 bases from V and 6 bases from J; bases unmatched to any gene: 7. This CDR3 comprises 14 residues. CDR3 sequence: CASSPQGALVEQYF. In DNA, the CDR3 is TGTGCCAGCTCACCTCAGGGGGCACTTGTCGAGCAGTACTTC. The complete variable domain, with remaining parts taken from reference TRBV18 and TRBJ2-7, reads NAGVMQNPRHLVRRRGQEARLRCSPMKGHSHVYWYRQLPEEGLKFMVYLQKENIIDESGMPKERFSAEFPKEGPSILRIQQVVRGDSAAYFCASSPQGALVEQYFGPGTRLTVT.

The rearrangement links TRBV12-3 or TRBV12-4 to TRBJ2-3; D unresolved. V shed 5 bases and J shed 6 bases, with 6 bases lying between them. The CDR3 is made up of 11 amino acids. CDR3 protein: CASSPLDTQYF. CDR3 in DNA: TGTGCCAGCAGTCCCCTGGATACGCAGTATTTT.

This clonotype appeared a few times. The rearrangement joins TRBV4-2 to TRBJ1-2; TRBD1 agrees at 9 bases. The germline V gene has CDR1 LGHNA and CDR2 YNFKEQ. The CDR3 is 15 residues long. The V gene end was trimmed by 1 base and the J gene end by 4 bases; junction bases not matched to a gene: 4. The CDR3 loop is CASSQGQGVTYGYTF. The CDR3 DNA reads as TGTGCCAGCAGCCAAGGACAGGGGGTTACCTATGGCTACACCTTC.

This clonotype was seen ten or more times. A read error may produce the germline difference seen at one junction end. This chain uses TRBV5-4 with TRBJ2-7; 12 bases map to TRBD2. Per the germline V gene, CDR1 is SGHNT and CDR2 is YYREEE (reference sequence). The CDR3 has 13 amino acids. The CDR3 is CASSPQLAGGSIF. The DNA for the CDR3 is TGTGCCAGCAGCCCGCAACTAGCGGGAGGTTCCATATTC.